This T cell receptor (beta chain) was recovered during a study of radiotherapy plus CTLA-4 blockade in lung cancer (dated by TCRdb to the late 2010s). Concerning the study at large: Among the enrolled patients, approximately 18% had an objective response, and 31% reached disease control.

On this clone itself: Its antigen remains undetermined. Base qualities were left out, and no much larger clone turns up one base away.

The library was prepared using the immunoSEQ multiplex PCR assay. Sourced from immuneACCESS, this table was stored by TCRdb with only in-frame sequences that have V and J called. A share of the clones is absent; for the studies checked, an unresolved V gene accounts for under half, and the remainder has no known explanation. The sample table shows roughly 59,000 clones, and roughly 76% are seen once. Clones ranked in the top ten supply roughly 8% of the sample. The study evaluated CTLA-4 blockade (ipilimumab) given together with focal radiation therapy in patients who had chemo-refractory metastatic non-small-cell lung cancer. Beyond this particular receptor, the publication reports: Increased serum interferon-beta after radiation, together with early dynamic changes in blood T cell clones, were reported to be the strongest predictors of response. After treatment with radiotherapy and ipilimumab, TCR clones that came from tumors expanded in the peripheral blood.

CDR1 and CDR2 are drawn from the germline V gene (reference sequence): SEHNR, FQNEAQ. Trimming at the junction amounts to 5 bases on V and 1 base on J, and the germline ends lie 16 bases apart. The CDR3 starts with the cysteine, ends with the phenylalanine, and has 16 residues. CDR3 DNA only is kept here, 48 bases in frame from base 1. The rearrangement combines TRBV7-9 with TRBJ2-3, and perhaps TRBD1 as D gene, on 5 matching bases. This sample comprised peripheral blood, obtained from a patient treated with radiotherapy plus ipilimumab. The receptor was derived from a human donor with non-small cell lung cancer whose response to radiotherapy plus ipilimumab could not be evaluated. The CDR3 here reads CASSGGPGRGTDTQYF. Read as DNA, the sequence is TGTGCCAGCAGCGGCGGCCCAGGGCGTGGCACAGATACGCAGTATTTT.